This TCR beta chain was profiled in a study of T cells after yellow fever vaccination. Looking at the study overall: Libraries from low-cell-number fractions were prepared with the SMART-Seq v4 Ultra Low Input RNA kit.

Study outcomes and limitations: Only a minor proportion of clonotypes was detected across both CD4 and CD8 compartments.

TCRdb processed the 5' RACE reads anew with MiXCR; each CDR3 protein has one entry. The sample holds 500,000 to 650,000 distinct CDR3 sequences, approximately 15% seen once. To note about this clonotype: What it binds is unknown.

Germline loops: CDR1 MNHEY, CDR2 SVGEGT. Trimming took off 10 bases at V and 0 bases at J, with 13 bases between the two ends. The CDR3 has 14 residues. The sample was PBMCs, taken on the day of the yellow fever booster vaccination. This sequence originates from a man aged 25 to 40 who received the YFV17D yellow fever vaccine. This chain links TRBV6-2 or TRBV6-3 with TRBJ2-1; D assignment may be TRBD1 or TRBD2 (5 bases each). This CDR3 is CATNRGSSYNEQFF. CDR3 DNA: TGTGCCACCAACCGGGGCAGCTCCTACAATGAGCAGTTCTTC.